Each of the 19 T cell receptor beta chains below was sequenced from the same sample in a study of vaccination and CD4 T cells after COVID-19. Cultured CD4+ T cells had their DNA profiled by the Oncomine TCR Beta short-read assay. MiXCR, applied by TCRdb to the PCR reads, yields one record per CDR3 protein. The profile shows about 15,000 distinct CDR3 sequences, under 55% of them singletons. Time point defined: late sampling 161 to 241 days after vaccination in a few convalescent patients. Indicated treatment: roughly 11-day PBMC culture with coronavirus spike peptide pools or control peptides (ViraFEST assay). No antigen is known for these receptors. The sequences come from CD4+ T cells from blood, cultured in vitro, collected about 7 months after SARS-CoV-2 vaccination. These receptors came from a human donor who had recovered from COVID-19.

V usage is TRBV10-1 and J usage is TRBJ2-7; D is perhaps TRBD1 or TRBD2 (5 bases each). The CDR3 sequence is 14 residues long. Germline V gene sequence: CDR1 WNHNN, CDR2 SYGVQD (reference sequence). V was shortened by 8 bases and J by 6 bases, with 20 bases between the two germline ends. This CDR3 reads CASDRDGPPLEQYF. For the CDR3, the DNA is TGCGCCAGCGACCGGGACGGACCACCCCTCGAGCAGTACTTC.

The chain employs TRBV24-1 and TRBJ2-3; D is possibly TRBD1 or TRBD2 (5 bases each). Germline values: CDR1 KGHDR, CDR2 SFDVKD. The CDR3 loop spans 15 amino acids. Trimming shortened V by 3 bases and J by 4 bases, and 13 bases separated the two germline ends. CDR3: CATSDQGPAADTQYF. CDR3 DNA sequence: TGTGCCACCAGTGATCAGGGACCAGCGGCAGATACGCAGTATTTT.

The gene calls are TRBV20-1 and TRBJ2-2, with 8 bases fitting TRBD2. The trim removed 3 bases at V and 0 bases at J, leaving 3 bases unmatched. CDR3 length: 15 amino acids. Germline V gene data show CDR1 as DFQATT and CDR2 as SNEGSKA (reference sequence). CDR3 region: CSASAAGANTGELFF. The CDR3 DNA follows: TGCAGTGCTAGTGCAGCGGGGGCGAACACCGGGGAGCTGTTTTTT.

This clonotype has only a few counts. The chain is built from TRBV5-1 and TRBJ2-5; 8 nucleotides match TRBD2. Losses at the gene ends were 0 bases for V and 13 bases for J; bases not matched to a gene: 11. This CDR3 comprises 14 residues. Germline loops: CDR1 SGHRS, CDR2 YFSETQ. CDR3 sequence: CASSLGLAGSAPYF. The CDR3 region has the DNA TGCGCCAGCAGCTTGGGCCTAGCGGGTTCGGCTCCGTACTTC.

This chain links TRBV20-1 with TRBJ2-1; 7 nucleotides line up with TRBD2. The CDR3 spans 13 residues. Germline loops: CDR1 DFQATT, CDR2 SNEGSKA (reference sequence). Unmatched junction bases numbered 2, after V lost 3 bases and J lost 3 bases. The DNA of the CDR3 is TGCAGTGCTAGGAGCGGGAACTACAATGAGCAGTTCTTC. It translates to CSARSGNYNEQFF.

This clonotype was seen more than once but under ten times. V usage is TRBV7-2 and J usage is TRBJ2-5; D is possibly TRBD1 or TRBD2 (6 bases each). Germline lookup yields CDR1 SGHTA and CDR2 FQGNSA. The CDR3 extends over 15 amino acids. Trimming took 2 bases from V and 5 from J, leaving 15 bases between them. CDR3 in DNA: TGTGCCAGCAGCTTAATGGGGGGCGAGGGGGAGACCCAGTACTTC. It translates to CASSLMGGEGETQYF.

The chain is built from TRBV6-5 and TRBJ1-6, with 7 bases that match TRBD1. CDR1 MNHEY and CDR2 SVGAGI come from the germline V gene. The CDR3 is 15 residues long. V trimming: 0 bases; J trimming: 9 bases; junction bases outside the gene matches: 5. The CDR3, as DNA: TGTGCCAGCAGTTACTCCCACAGGGGCGTTTCACCCCTCCACTTT. This encodes CASSYSHRGVSPLHF.

The chain links TRBV20-1 to TRBJ2-1; 8 nucleotides agree with TRBD2. The CDR3 runs 14 residues. Germline CDR1 reads DFQATT; CDR2 reads SNEGSKA (reference sequence). V dropped 0 bases and J dropped 7; count of bases not matched to a gene: 5. CDR3 DNA: TGCAGTGCTAGAGATAGCGGGAAGAGGAATGAGCAGTTCTTC. This sequence encodes CSARDSGKRNEQFF.

The V gene is TRBV7-9, the J gene TRBJ2-1; D not resolved. This CDR3 spans 12 amino acids. Germline CDR1 is SEHNR and CDR2 is FQNEAQ (reference sequence). The V end was cut by 5 bases, the J end by 9 bases, with 11 bases between. CDR3 in DNA: TGTGCCAGCAGCCGGAACAGATTTGAGCAGTTCTTC. Amino acid sequence: CASSRNRFEQFF.

Only a few counts were recorded for this clonotype. The gene calls are TRBV20-1 and TRBJ2-7; 8 bases line up with TRBD2. The trim removed 7 bases at V and 3 bases at J, leaving 5 bases unmatched. The CDR3 consists of 12 residues. Germline V gene sequence: CDR1 DFQATT, CDR2 SNEGSKA (reference sequence). CDR3 nucleotide sequence: TGCAGTGTCGGGGGGGACGGCTACGAGCAGTACTTC. It is translated as CSVGGDGYEQYF.

This clonotype was seen just once. This chain links TRBV5-1 with TRBJ2-5; 12 nucleotides match TRBD2. The junction had 4 bases not matched to a gene; V was cut back by 0 bases and J by 1 base. CDR3 length equals 17 residues. Germline V gives CDR1 SGHRS, CDR2 YFSETQ. CDR3 DNA: TGCGCCAGCAGCTTGGCGCTAGCGGGAGGGATCCAAGAGACCCAGTACTTC. The encoded protein is CASSLALAGGIQETQYF.

CDR3 nucleotides: TGTGCCAGCAGCTTCGCCAGGGGAGCAATAACCGGGGAGCTGTTTTTT. Translation: CASSFARGAITGELFF. The chain joins TRBV11-1 to TRBJ2-2; possibly TRBD1 for D (6 bases). V lost 3 bases to trimming and J lost 5 bases, with 16 bases between them. Germline assignment: CDR1 SGHAT and CDR2 FQDESV (reference sequence). This CDR3 contains 16 residues.

As DNA, the CDR3 is TGTGCCAGCAGCAGGAGCAGTTATACTGAAGCTTTCTTT. Its translation: CASSRSSYTEAFF. The V gene is TRBV21-1, the J gene TRBJ1-1. TRBV21-1 is assigned pseudogene status. This CDR3 contains 13 residues.

The V and J genes are TRBV7-8 and TRBJ2-5, with 8 positions matching TRBD2. J lost 5 bases, V lost 5 bases, and 16 bases had no gene match. CDR1 is SGHVS and CDR2 is FQNEAQ in the germline V gene. The length of the CDR3 is 17 residues. The CDR3 spells CASSNRMPGLVSETQYF. The CDR3 nucleotides are TGTGCCAGCAGCAACAGGATGCCGGGACTAGTTTCCGAGACCCAGTACTTC.

CDR3 protein: CASSFTGQETQYF. CDR3 bases: TGTGCCAGCAGCTTTACCGGGCAAGAGACCCAGTACTTC. The chain joins TRBV11-3 to TRBJ2-5; no clear D. Trimming stripped 3 bases from V and 2 bases from J, with 7 bases between. The CDR3 totals 13 residues. Germline CDR1 and CDR2: SGHNT and YENEEA.

This clonotype was found a few times. The chain has TRBV5-1 and TRBJ1-2; D remains unclear. In germline, CDR1 is SGHRS, CDR2 YFSETQ. The CDR3 length is 14 residues. V was clipped by 5 bases and J by 0 bases, with 11 bases between them. The CDR3 region is CASSAAAANYGYTF. Written as DNA, the CDR3 is TGCGCCAGCAGTGCCGCGGCCGCTAACTATGGCTACACCTTC.

The CDR3 is CASSLQYPSTDTQYF. CDR3 sequence (DNA): TGTGCCAGCAGCTTACAGTACCCTAGCACAGATACGCAGTATTTT. The V and J genes are TRBV7-3 and TRBJ2-3; no clear D. The germline gives CDR1 SGHTA, CDR2 FQGTGA. V shed 2 bases and J shed 0 bases, with 9 bases lying between them. CDR3 size: 15 residues. Complete variable domain (other parts from reference TRBV7-3 and TRBJ2-3): GAGVSQTPSNKVTEKGKYVELRCDPISGHTALYWYRQSLGQGPEFLIYFQGTGAADDSGLPNDRFFAVRPEGSVSTLKIQRTERGDSAVYLCASSLQYPSTDTQYFGPGTRLTVL.

In its sample, this clonotype was seen a few times. This rearrangement joins TRBV6-5 to TRBJ2-7, with a tentative D call TRBD2 (5 bases). CDR1 is MNHEY, CDR2 SVGAGI, per germline. This CDR3 contains 14 residues. The V end lost 2 bases, the J end lost 1 base, and 9 bases lay between the germline ends. CDR3 region: CASSYSGASYEQYF. CDR3 DNA sequence: TGTGCCAGCAGTTACAGCGGTGCTTCCTACGAGCAGTACTTC.

The CDR3 spells CASSPGGDDSPLHF. CDR3 nucleotides: TGTGCCAGCTCACCAGGGGGGGACGATTCACCCCTCCACTTT. The V call is TRBV18, the J call TRBJ1-6, with a weak D call TRBD1 (5 bases). The CDR3 extends over 14 amino acids. Germline V gene lookup returns CDR1 KGHSH and CDR2 LQKENI. The germline V and J ends were trimmed by 2 bases and 8 bases, with 10 bases remaining between them.